A selection of T cell receptor beta chains follows, all from one sample in a study of beta chain features in type 1 diabetes. Data came from immunoSEQ multiplex PCR; TCRdb stores just in-frame clones and leaves some out. The sample has around 710,000 clones, around 12% seen once. Sequencing was performed on naive CD4+ T cells from blood. These receptors were obtained from a man between 25 and 39 years old with type 1 diabetes. The CDR3 runs from the conserved cysteine through the conserved F or W. D genes are given only for firm matches. Clone size is shown for a subset of rows, as once, few, many or a class of expanded clone.

NA TRBJ1-2 TRBV19 NA TGTGCCAGTAGTATCGCGCAGGGTAACTATGGCTACACCTTC CASSIAQGNYGYTF
NA TRBJ2-2 TRBV7-2 NA TGTGCCAGCAGCGCAGAGGTTGTCGGGGAGCTGTTTTTT CASSAEVVGELFF
few TRBJ1-6 TRBV28 NA TGTGCCAGCAGTCCGCTCGGGAGGAATTCACCCCTCCACTTT CASSPLGRNSPLHF
few TRBJ1-2 TRBV4-3 TRBD1 TGCGCCAGCAGCCTCAACAGGGGAGGGGGCTATGGCTACACCTTC CASSLNRGGGYGYTF
few TRBJ1-4 TRBV29-1 NA TGCAGCGTTGGGGACCTGACAACTAATGAAAAACTGTTTTTT CSVGDLTTNEKLFF
few TRBJ1-5 TRBV19 NA TGTGCCAGTAGTTACAGGGCCGAGAGCAATCAGCCCCAGCATTTT CASSYRAESNQPQHF
few TRBJ2-2 TRBV9 NA TGTGCCAGCAGCATCCGGACCGGGGACACCGGGGAGCTGTTTTTT CASSIRTGDTGELFF
few TRBJ1-3 TRBV7-8 NA TGTGCCAGCAGCTTATTGAACAGGGAGACTGGAAACACCATATATTTT CASSLLNRETGNTIYF
NA TRBJ1-2 TRBV4-1 TRBD1 TGCGCCAGCAGCCAAGATTGGACAGGGTTGTACTATGGCTACACCTTC CASSQDWTGLYYGYTF
NA TRBJ1-2 TRBV7-2 NA TGTGCCAGCAGCTTAGGAGGGAACTATGGCTACACCTTC CASSLGGNYGYTF
NA TRBJ2-1 TRBV19 NA TGTGCCAGCCACCGGGACGGTTACAATGAGCAGTTCTTC CASHRDGYNEQFF
few TRBJ1-2 TRBV7-2 NA TGTGCCAGCAGCTTAGCGCCAGGGATGGTCTATGGCTACACCTTC CASSLAPGMVYGYTF
few TRBJ1-2 TRBV9 NA TGTGCCAGCAGCGTAGGGTCGGGAGCTAACTATGGCTACACCTTC CASSVGSGANYGYTF
NA TRBJ1-4 TRBV9 NA TGTGCCAGCAGCGCCAGCTCGACCTTTCAGGAAAAACTGTTTTTT CASSASSTFQEKLFF
once TRBJ2-3 TRBV11-2 TRBD2 TGTGCCAGCAGCCCCAGGGCTAGCGGGGGCCCCACAGATACGCAGTATTTT CASSPRASGGPTDTQYF
NA TRBJ2-7 TRBV29-1 TRBD1 TGCAGCGTTGCACCGGGACAGGGGATGAACGAGCAGTACTTC CSVAPGQGMNEQYF
few TRBJ1-2 TRBV28 NA TGTGCCAGCAGTTTGGCCGGCCAACATGGCTACACCTTC CASSLAGQHGYTF
NA TRBJ2-5 TRBV27 TRBD2 TGTGCCAGCAGTCCCCCTTCCCTAGCGGGGGAGACCCAGTACTTC CASSPPSLAGETQYF
few TRBJ1-1 TRBV5-4 TRBD1 TGTGCCAGCTTTGCCGCCGACAGGGGGGACACTGAAGCTTTCTTT CASFAADRGDTEAFF
NA TRBJ2-2 TRBV9 TRBD1 TGTGCCAGCAGCTTACAGGGGCCCCGCACCGGGGAGCTGTTTTTT CASSLQGPRTGELFF
NA TRBJ2-1 TRBV11-2 TRBD2 TGTGCCAGCAGCTTGGTGCGGGGGGCAAGGTATGAGCAGTTCTTC CASSLVRGARYEQFF
NA TRBJ2-1 TRBV7-3 NA TGTGCCAGCAGCTTTAGACCGAAGAAGGACAATGAGCAGTTCTTC CASSFRPKKDNEQFF
NA TRBJ1-4 TRBV29-1 NA TGCAGCGTTGTGGGGTCAGGGTCTAATGAAAAACTGTTTTTT CSVVGSGSNEKLFF
few TRBJ1-2 TRBV30 NA TGTGCCTGGAGTCCCGAGTCCTATGGCTACACCTTC CAWSPESYGYTF
NA TRBJ2-6 TRBV2 NA TGTGCCAGCAGTGAAAGAGGGACAAGTACTGGGGCCAACGTCCTGACTTTC CASSERGTSTGANVLTF
NA TRBJ2-2 TRBV29-1 TRBD1 TGCAGCGGCGCAGACCCAGGGGGCTCGAACACCGGGGAGCTGTTTTTT CSGADPGGSNTGELFF
NA TRBJ2-7 TRBV7-9 TRBD1 TGTGCCAGCAGCTTGACAGGGGATGCCGAGCAGTACTTC CASSLTGDAEQYF
NA TRBJ2-1 TRBV29-1 NA TGCAGCGGCGGTAGTCGCAATGAGCAGTTCTTC CSGGSRNEQFF
few TRBJ1-2 TRBV6-5 TRBD1 TGTGCCAGCAGTTACTCTACTCCGGACAGGGGGTACGGCTACACCTTC CASSYSTPDRGYGYTF
few TRBJ2-4 TRBV6-6 NA TGTGCCAGCAGTCCCCGTAAAAACATTCAGTACTTC CASSPRKNIQYF
NA TRBJ2-2 TRBV7-9 TRBD1 TGTGCCAGCAGCCACACTCCGGGACAGGGAACCGGGGAGCTGTTTTTT CASSHTPGQGTGELFF
NA TRBJ1-1 TRBV14 TRBD1 TGTGCCAGCAGCCCGACTCAGGGGGGTACTGAAGCTTTCTTT CASSPTQGGTEAFF
NA TRBJ2-1 TRBV11-2 TRBD2 TGTGCCAGCAGCTTAGGTCCCGGGCGGGGGGCTATTGAGCAGTTCTTC CASSLGPGRGAIEQFF
few TRBJ1-1 TRBV7-2 NA TGTGCCAGCAGCTTAGGTACCGTGAACACTGAAGCTTTCTTT CASSLGTVNTEAFF
few TRBJ1-4 TRBV18 NA TGTGCCAGCTCACGGGATCCAACTAATGAAAAACTGTTTTTT CASSRDPTNEKLFF
NA TRBJ2-1 TRBV5-4 NA TGTGCCAGCAGCTTGGAGTCTGAGCAGTTCTTC CASSLESEQFF
NA TRBJ2-6 TRBV7-9 NA TGTGCCAGCAGCTTACAATCTGGGGCCAACGTCCTGACTTTC CASSLQSGANVLTF
once TRBJ2-4 TRBV5-1 NA TGCGCCAGCAGCTTGTGGGGTACCAAAAACATTCAGTACTTC CASSLWGTKNIQYF
few TRBJ2-2 TRBV5-8 TRBD1 TGTGCCAGCAGCTTCCCCCGACAGGGCCTAACCGGGGAGCTGTTTTTT CASSFPRQGLTGELFF
once TRBJ1-5 TRBV28 TRBD1 TGTGCCAGCAGTCCGGTGACAGGGGCCTATCAGCCCCAGCATTTT CASSPVTGAYQPQHF
NA TRBJ2-3 TRBV5-4 NA TGTGCCAGCAGCGTCCAGGACACAGATACGCAGTATTTT CASSVQDTDTQYF
few TRBJ1-5 TRBV11-1 NA TGTGCCAGCATCTGTAGAGGGGCGACAAGCAATCAGCCCCAGCATTTT CASICRGATSNQPQHF
few TRBJ2-5 TRBV30 NA TGTGCCTGGAGGGGACGGTCGGTTCAGACCCAGTACTTC CAWRGRSVQTQYF
NA TRBJ2-7 TRBV2 NA TGTGCCAGCAGTCTACAGGACTACGAGCAGTACTTC CASSLQDYEQYF
NA TRBJ1-2 TRBV29-1 TRBD1 TGCAGCGTTGTTTTTCGAGACAGGGCAAACTATGGCTACACCTTC CSVVFRDRANYGYTF
NA TRBJ2-7 TRBV28 TRBD1 TGTGCCAGCAGCCTCACAGGGGAAATCTACGAGCAGTACTTC CASSLTGEIYEQYF
NA TRBJ1-2 TRBV6-5 NA TGTGCCAGCAAACCCGGTGGTTCCAACTATGGCTACACCTTC CASKPGGSNYGYTF
few TRBJ2-5 TRBV7-7 NA TGTGCCAGCAGCTCCAGCTACCAAGAGACCCAGTACTTC CASSSSYQETQYF